This passage covers 12 T cell receptor beta chains from one sample sequenced in a study of blood T cell repertoires in COVID-19. Only in-frame clones appear in the TCRdb table, and some are missing; sequencing was by immunoSEQ multiplex PCR. The sample holds nearly 250,000 clones, about 83% seen once. The sequencing input was peripheral blood. The receptor set was obtained from a woman older than 75 with COVID-19, enrolled during active disease.

The chain couples TRBV6-5 to TRBJ1-2; no reliable D call. Per germline, CDR1 MNHEY and CDR2 SVGAGI. The V end lost 2 bases, the J end lost 3 bases, and 7 bases lay between the germline ends. CDR3 size: 13 residues. The CDR3 loop reads CASSYDGYYGYTF. CDR3 in DNA: TGTGCCAGCAGTTACGACGGGTACTATGGCTACACCTTC.

The chain has TRBV6-4 and TRBJ2-1; 7 bases fit TRBD2. This CDR3 is built from 16 residues. J gave up 2 bases and V 4 bases, and 8 bases lay outside the gene matches. Germline V gene lookup returns CDR1 MRHNA and CDR2 SNTAGT. CDR3 coding DNA: TGTGCCAGCAGTGCCATGACTAGCCCTACCTACAATGAGCAGTTCTTC. This gives the protein CASSAMTSPTYNEQFF.

The gene calls are TRBV5-8 and TRBJ2-5; the match to TRBD2 covers 10 bases. The trim removed 3 bases at V and 5 bases at J, leaving 13 bases unmatched. This CDR3 has 17 residues. Germline loops: CDR1 SGHTS, CDR2 YDEGEE. The CDR3 region is CASSSTRSGGAGETQYF. CDR3 in DNA: TGTGCCAGCAGCTCAACCCGGAGCGGGGGGGCCGGGGAGACCCAGTACTTC.

The genes are TRBV11-2 and TRBJ1-2; 10 bases are a match to TRBD1. This CDR3 spans 18 amino acids. Trimming at V came to 5 bases and at J to 4 bases, leaving 16 bases not matched to a gene. CDR1 SGHAT and CDR2 FQNNGV come from the germline V gene. CDR3 coding DNA: TGTGCCAGCAGCCGTCTTACTCCGATCGACAGGGGGCCCTATGGCTACACCTTC. Its translation: CASSRLTPIDRGPYGYTF. Full variable domain (rest looked up from reference TRBV11-2 and TRBJ1-2): EAGVAQSPRYKIIEKRQSVAFWCNPISGHATLYWYQQILGQGPKLLIQFQNNGVVDDSQLPKDRFSAERLKGVDSTLKIQPAKLEDSAVYLCASSRLTPIDRGPYGYTFGSGTRLTVV.

The rearrangement links TRBV15 to TRBJ1-4, with 7 bases identical to TRBD1. Trimming took 4 bases from V and 7 from J; bases not matched to a gene: 12. Germline V gene sequence: CDR1 LNHNV, CDR2 YYDKDF (reference sequence). The CDR3 spans 16 residues. The CDR3 nucleotides are TGTGCCACCAGCAACACCGGGACAGCTGCGAGTGAAAAACTGTTTTTT. Translating it yields CATSNTGTAASEKLFF.

The chain recombines TRBV21-1 with TRBJ2-5; TRBD2 is taken as the D call from the table, unchecked against the DNA. TRBV21-1 is a pseudogene segment. The CDR3 covers 19 residues. CDR3 nucleotides: TGTGCCAATACGAATGTAGGCGGGGGTCCTCCGAGTGGTCAAGAGACCCAGTACTTC. Translated: CANTNVGGGPPSGQETQYF.

The chain recombines TRBV9 with TRBJ1-1; D call uncertain. Germline values: CDR1 SGDLS, CDR2 YYNGEE. The CDR3 has 12 amino acids. V was cut by 5 bases and J by 11 bases, with 16 bases left in between. The CDR3 bases are TGTGCCAGCAGTCGGGATGGGGTTAGGGCTTTCTTT. This encodes CASSRDGVRAFF. Using reference TRBV9 and TRBJ1-1 for the parts outside the CDR3, the full variable domain is DSGVTQTPKHLITATGQRVTLRCSPRSGDLSVYWYQQSLDQGLQFLIQYYNGEERAKGNILERFSAQQFPDLHSELNLSSLELGDSALYFCASSRDGVRAFFGQGTRLTVV.

The CDR3 is CASSPISDTQYF. The CDR3 DNA reads TGTGCCAGTAGCCCCATTTCAGATACGCAGTATTTT. The chain employs TRBV19 and TRBJ2-3; D gene uncertain. The germline gives CDR1 LNHDA, CDR2 SQIVND (reference sequence). The CDR3 length is 12 residues. V shed 6 bases and J shed 4 bases, with 8 bases lying between them.

CDR3 sequence reads: CASSMGSGGQETQYF. Written as DNA, the CDR3 is TGTGCCAGTAGTATGGGTAGCGGGGGCCAAGAGACCCAGTACTTC. The chain carries TRBV19 and TRBJ2-5; 9 bases map to TRBD2. The junction had 3 bases not matched to a gene; V was cut back by 3 bases and J by 1 base. The germline gives CDR1 LNHDA, CDR2 SQIVND (reference sequence). This CDR3 contains 15 residues.

The chain recombines TRBV5-1 with TRBJ1-3, with D perhaps matching TRBD1 (6 bases). The CDR3 loop spans 17 amino acids. Germline CDR1 is SGHRS and CDR2 is YFSETQ. V dropped 5 bases and J dropped 1 base, with 19 bases sitting between them. The DNA of the CDR3 is TGCGCCAGCAGTCCCCTCCAGGGGTCGGGGTCTGGAAACACCATATATTTT. Translating it yields CASSPLQGSGSGNTIYF.

This chain joins TRBV2 and TRBJ1-2, with 7 bases lining up with TRBD1. CDR3 length equals 14 residues. The germline V gene has CDR1 SNHLY and CDR2 FYNNEI. V was clipped by 4 bases and J by 7 bases; unmatched bases: 9. This CDR3 is CASSAQGVSFGYTF. The CDR3 DNA reads as TGTGCCAGCAGTGCGCAGGGGGTGTCATTTGGCTACACCTTC. The whole variable domain, remainder taken from reference TRBV2 and TRBJ1-2, is EPEVTQTPSHQVTQMGQEVILRCVPISNHLYFYWYRQILGQKVEFLVSFYNNEISEKSEIFDDQFSVERPDGSNFTLKIRSTKLEDSAMYFCASSAQGVSFGYTFGSGTRLTVV.

The genes are TRBV28 and TRBJ1-6; TRBD1 aligns across 7 bases. Trimming cost V 3 bases and J 7 bases; bases outside gene matches: 6. This CDR3 spans 15 amino acids. From germline, CDR1 is MDHEN and CDR2 SYDVKM. This CDR3 reads CASSFSNRGNSPLHF. The CDR3 nucleotides read TGTGCCAGCAGTTTTTCGAACAGGGGAAATTCACCCCTCCACTTT.